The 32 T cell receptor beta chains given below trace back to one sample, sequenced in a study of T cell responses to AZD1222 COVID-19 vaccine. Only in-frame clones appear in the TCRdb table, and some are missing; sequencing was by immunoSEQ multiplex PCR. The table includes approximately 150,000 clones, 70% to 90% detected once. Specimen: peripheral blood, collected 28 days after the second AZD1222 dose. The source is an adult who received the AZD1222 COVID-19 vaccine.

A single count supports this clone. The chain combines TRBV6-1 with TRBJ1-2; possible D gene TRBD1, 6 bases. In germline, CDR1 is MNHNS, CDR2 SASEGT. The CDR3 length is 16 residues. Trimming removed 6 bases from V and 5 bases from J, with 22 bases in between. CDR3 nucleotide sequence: TGTGCCAGCAGCGAAAGTACAGGGATGCCACGATATGGCTACACCTTC. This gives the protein CASSESTGMPRYGYTF.

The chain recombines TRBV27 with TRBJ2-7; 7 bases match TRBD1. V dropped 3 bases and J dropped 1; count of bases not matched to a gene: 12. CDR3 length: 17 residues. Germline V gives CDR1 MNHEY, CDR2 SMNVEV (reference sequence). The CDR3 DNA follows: TGTGCCAGCAGTTTTGAAGGGGGCGCATTTGGTTCCTACGAGCAGTACTTC. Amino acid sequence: CASSFEGGAFGSYEQYF.

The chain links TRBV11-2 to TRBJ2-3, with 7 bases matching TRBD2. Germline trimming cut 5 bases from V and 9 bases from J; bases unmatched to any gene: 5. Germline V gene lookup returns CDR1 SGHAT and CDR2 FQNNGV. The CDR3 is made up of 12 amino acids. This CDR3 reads CASSPPSGTQYF. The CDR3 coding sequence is TGTGCCAGCAGCCCCCCTAGCGGAACGCAGTATTTT.

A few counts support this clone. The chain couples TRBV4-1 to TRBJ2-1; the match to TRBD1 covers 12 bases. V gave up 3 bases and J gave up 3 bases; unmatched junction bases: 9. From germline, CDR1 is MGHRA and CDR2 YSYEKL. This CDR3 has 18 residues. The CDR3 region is CASSHPTRDRGLYNEQFF. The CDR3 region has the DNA TGCGCCAGCAGCCATCCAACCCGGGACAGGGGGCTCTACAATGAGCAGTTCTTC.

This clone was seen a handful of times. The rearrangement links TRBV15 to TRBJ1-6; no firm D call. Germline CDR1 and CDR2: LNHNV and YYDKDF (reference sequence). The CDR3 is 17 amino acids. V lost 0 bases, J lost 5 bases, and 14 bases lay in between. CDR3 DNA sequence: TGTGCCACCAGCAGAGATCTTATGAGCCGAGATAATTCACCCCTCCACTTT. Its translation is CATSRDLMSRDNSPLHF.

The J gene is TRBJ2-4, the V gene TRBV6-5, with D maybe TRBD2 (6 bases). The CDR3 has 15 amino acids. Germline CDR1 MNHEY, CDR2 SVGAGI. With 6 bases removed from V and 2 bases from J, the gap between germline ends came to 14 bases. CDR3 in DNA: TGTGCCAGCAGCTCCCCGGGGGAAACCAAAAACATTCAGTACTTC. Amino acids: CASSSPGETKNIQYF.

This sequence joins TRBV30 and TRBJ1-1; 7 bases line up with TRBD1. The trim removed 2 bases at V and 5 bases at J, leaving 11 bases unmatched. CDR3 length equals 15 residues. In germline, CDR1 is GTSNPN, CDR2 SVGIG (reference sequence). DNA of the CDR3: TGTGCCTGGAGTTGGGACAGCTGGGTCTTAACTGAAGCTTTCTTT. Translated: CAWSWDSWVLTEAFF.

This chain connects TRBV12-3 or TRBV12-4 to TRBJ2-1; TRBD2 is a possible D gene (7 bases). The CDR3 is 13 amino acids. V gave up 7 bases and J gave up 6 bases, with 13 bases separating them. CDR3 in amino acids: CASKGGGRNEQFF. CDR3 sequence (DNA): TGTGCCAGCAAAGGGGGGGGGCGCAATGAGCAGTTCTTC.

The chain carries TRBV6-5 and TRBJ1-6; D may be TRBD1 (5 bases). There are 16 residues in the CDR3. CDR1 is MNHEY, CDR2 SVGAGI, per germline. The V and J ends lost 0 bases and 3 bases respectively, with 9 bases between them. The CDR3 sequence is CASSYSAGGYNSPLHF. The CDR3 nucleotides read TGTGCCAGCAGTTACTCGGCCGGGGGCTATAATTCACCCCTCCACTTT.

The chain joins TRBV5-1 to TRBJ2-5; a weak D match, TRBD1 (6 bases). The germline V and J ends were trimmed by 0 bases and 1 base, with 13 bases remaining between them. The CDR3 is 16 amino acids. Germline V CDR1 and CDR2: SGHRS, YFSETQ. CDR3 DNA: TGCGCCAGCAGCTTGGAGAGGGGGAGTTTCCAAGAGACCCAGTACTTC. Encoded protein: CASSLERGSFQETQYF.

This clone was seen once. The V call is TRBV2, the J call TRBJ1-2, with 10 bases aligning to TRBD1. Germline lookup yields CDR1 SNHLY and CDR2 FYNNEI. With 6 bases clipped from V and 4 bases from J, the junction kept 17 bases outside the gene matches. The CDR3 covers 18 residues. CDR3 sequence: CASRSYPGTGARGYGYTF. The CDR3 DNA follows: TGTGCCAGCAGGAGTTACCCCGGGACAGGGGCCCGGGGCTATGGCTACACCTTC.

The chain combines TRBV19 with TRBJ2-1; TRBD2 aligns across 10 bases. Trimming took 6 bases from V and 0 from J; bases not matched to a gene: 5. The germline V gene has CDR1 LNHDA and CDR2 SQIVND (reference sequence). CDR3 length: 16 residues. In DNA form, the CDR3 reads TGTGCCAGTAGCCCATTAGCGGGAGGCTCCTACAATGAGCAGTTCTTC. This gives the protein CASSPLAGGSYNEQFF. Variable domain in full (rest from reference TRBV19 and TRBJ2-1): DGGITQSPKYLFRKEGQNVTLSCEQNLNHDAMYWYRQDPGQGLRLIYYSQIVNDFQKGDIAEGYSVSREKKESFPLTVTSAQKNPTAFYLCASSPLAGGSYNEQFFGPGTRLTVL.

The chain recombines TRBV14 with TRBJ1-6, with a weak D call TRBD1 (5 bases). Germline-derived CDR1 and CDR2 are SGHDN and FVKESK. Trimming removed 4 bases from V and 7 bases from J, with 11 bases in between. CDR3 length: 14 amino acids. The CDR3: CASSLVGTNSPLHF. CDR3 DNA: TGTGCCAGCAGCCTAGTAGGGACGAATTCACCCCTCCACTTT.

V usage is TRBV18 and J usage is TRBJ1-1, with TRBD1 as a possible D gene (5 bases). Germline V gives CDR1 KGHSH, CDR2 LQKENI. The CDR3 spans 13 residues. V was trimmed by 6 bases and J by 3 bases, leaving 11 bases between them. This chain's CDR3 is CASSAGRDTEAFF. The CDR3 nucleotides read TGTGCCAGCTCTGCAGGGCGGGACACTGAAGCTTTCTTT.

The CDR3 is CASSTDRASTDTQYF. The CDR3 nucleotides read TGTGCCAGTAGTACCGACAGGGCTAGCACAGATACGCAGTATTTT. The J gene is TRBJ2-3, the V gene TRBV19, with 7 bases fitting TRBD1. The germline CDR1 and CDR2 sequences are LNHDA and SQIVND (reference sequence). V dropped 4 bases and J dropped 0; count of bases not matched to a gene: 4. The CDR3 has 15 amino acids.

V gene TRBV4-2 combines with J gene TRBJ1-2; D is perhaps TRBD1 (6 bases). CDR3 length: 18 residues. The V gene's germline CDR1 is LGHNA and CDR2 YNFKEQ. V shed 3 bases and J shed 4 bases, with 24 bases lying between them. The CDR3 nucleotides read TGTGCCAGCAGCCAGTATCAGGCGGACAGCCTAACGGGCTATGGCTACACCTTC. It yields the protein CASSQYQADSLTGYGYTF.

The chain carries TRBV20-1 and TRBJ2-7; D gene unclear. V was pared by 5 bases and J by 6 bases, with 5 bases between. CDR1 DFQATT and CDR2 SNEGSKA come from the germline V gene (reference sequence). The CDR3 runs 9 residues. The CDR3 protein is CSAGVEQYF. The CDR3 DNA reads TGCAGTGCTGGGGTCGAGCAGTACTTC.

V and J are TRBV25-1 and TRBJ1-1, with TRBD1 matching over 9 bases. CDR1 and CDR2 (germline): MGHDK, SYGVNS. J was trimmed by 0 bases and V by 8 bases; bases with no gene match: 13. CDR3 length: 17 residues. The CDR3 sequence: CASAPDRGRAMNTEAFF. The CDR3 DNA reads TGTGCCAGCGCCCCGGACAGGGGAAGGGCCATGAACACTGAAGCTTTCTTT.

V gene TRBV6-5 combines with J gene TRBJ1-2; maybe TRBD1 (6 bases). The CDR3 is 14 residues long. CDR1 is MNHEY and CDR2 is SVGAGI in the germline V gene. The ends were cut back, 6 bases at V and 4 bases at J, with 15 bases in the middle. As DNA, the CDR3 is TGTGCCAGCAGACCCAGGGGCCGCGGCTATGGCTACACCTTC. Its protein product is CASRPRGRGYGYTF.

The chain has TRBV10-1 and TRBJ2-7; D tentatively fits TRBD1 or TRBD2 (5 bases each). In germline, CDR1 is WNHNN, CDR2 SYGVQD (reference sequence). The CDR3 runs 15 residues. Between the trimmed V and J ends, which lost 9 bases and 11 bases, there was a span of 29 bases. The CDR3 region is CARPVGTQNPGPKYF. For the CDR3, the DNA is TGCGCCAGACCCGTTGGAACCCAAAATCCGGGGCCGAAGTACTTC.

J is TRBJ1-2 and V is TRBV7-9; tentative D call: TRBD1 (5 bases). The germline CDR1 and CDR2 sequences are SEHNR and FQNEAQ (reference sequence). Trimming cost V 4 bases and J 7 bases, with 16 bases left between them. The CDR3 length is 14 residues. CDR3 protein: CASSSSGTVFGYTF. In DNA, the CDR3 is TGTGCCAGCAGCTCTTCCGGGACGGTATTTGGCTACACCTTC.

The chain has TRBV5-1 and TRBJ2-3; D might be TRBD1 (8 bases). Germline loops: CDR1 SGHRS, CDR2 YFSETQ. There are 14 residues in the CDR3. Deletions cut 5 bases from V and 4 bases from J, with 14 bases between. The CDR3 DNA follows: TGCGCCAGCAGGCCAACAGGGGGGGCAGATACGCAGTATTTT. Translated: CASRPTGGADTQYF.

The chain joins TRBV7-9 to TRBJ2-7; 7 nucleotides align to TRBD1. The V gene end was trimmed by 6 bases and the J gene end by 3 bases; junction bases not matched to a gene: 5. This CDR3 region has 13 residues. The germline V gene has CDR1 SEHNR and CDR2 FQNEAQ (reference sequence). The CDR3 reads CASSPDRSYEQYF. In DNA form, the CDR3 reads TGTGCCAGCAGTCCGGACAGGAGCTACGAGCAGTACTTC.

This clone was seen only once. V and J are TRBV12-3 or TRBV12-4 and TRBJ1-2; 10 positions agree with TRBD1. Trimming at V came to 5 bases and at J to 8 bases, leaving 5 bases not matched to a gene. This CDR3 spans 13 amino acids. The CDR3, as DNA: TGTGCCAGCAGTCGCGACAGGGGGCGCGGCTACACCTTC. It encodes CASSRDRGRGYTF.

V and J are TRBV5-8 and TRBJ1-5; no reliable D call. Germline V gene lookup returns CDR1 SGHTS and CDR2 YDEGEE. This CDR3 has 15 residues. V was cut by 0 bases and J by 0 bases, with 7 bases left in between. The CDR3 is CASSLGDYSNQPQHF. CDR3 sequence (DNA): TGTGCCAGCAGCTTGGGGGATTATAGCAATCAGCCCCAGCATTTT. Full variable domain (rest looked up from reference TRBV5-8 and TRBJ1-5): EAGVTQSPTHLIKTRGQQATLRCSPISGHTSVYWYQQALGLGLQFLLWYDEGEERNRGNFPPRFSGRQFPNYSSELNVNALELEDSALYLCASSLGDYSNQPQHFGDGTRLSIL.

CDR3 region: CASIKSGSGANVLTF. Written as DNA, the CDR3 is TGTGCCAGCATCAAAAGCGGGTCTGGGGCCAACGTCCTGACTTTC. The V gene is TRBV7-9, the J gene TRBJ2-6; maybe TRBD2 (6 bases). Trimming took 7 bases from V and 1 from J, leaving 11 bases between them. CDR1 is SEHNR and CDR2 is FQNEAQ in the germline V gene (reference sequence). The CDR3 has 15 residues.

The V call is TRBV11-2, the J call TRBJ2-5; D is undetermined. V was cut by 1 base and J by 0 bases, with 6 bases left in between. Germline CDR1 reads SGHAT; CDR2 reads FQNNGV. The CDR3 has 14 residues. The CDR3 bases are TGTGCCAGCAGCTTAGGTGTGTACCAAGAGACCCAGTACTTC. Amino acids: CASSLGVYQETQYF.

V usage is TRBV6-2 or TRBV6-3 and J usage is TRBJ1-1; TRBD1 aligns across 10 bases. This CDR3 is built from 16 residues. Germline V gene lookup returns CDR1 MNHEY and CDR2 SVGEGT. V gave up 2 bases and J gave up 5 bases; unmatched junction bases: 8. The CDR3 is CASSYGWDRGGTEAFF. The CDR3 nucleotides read TGTGCCAGCAGTTACGGTTGGGACAGGGGAGGGACTGAAGCTTTCTTT.

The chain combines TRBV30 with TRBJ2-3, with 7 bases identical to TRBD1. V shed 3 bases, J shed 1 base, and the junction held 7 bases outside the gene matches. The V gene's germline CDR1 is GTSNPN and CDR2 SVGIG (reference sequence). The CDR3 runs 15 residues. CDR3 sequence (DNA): TGTGCCTGGAGAAATGACAGGGTGGGCACAGATACGCAGTATTTT. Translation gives CAWRNDRVGTDTQYF.

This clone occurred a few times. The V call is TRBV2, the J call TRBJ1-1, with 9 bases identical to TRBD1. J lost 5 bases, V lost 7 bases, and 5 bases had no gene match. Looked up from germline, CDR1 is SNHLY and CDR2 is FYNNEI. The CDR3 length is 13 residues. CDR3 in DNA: TGTGCCAGCATCCGGGACAGGGCTACTGAAGCTTTCTTT. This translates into CASIRDRATEAFF.

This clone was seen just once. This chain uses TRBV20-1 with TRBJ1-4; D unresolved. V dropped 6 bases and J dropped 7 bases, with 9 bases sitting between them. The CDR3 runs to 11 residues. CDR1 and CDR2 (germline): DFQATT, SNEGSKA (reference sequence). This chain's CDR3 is CSAVGVEKLFF. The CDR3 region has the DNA TGCAGTGCCGTGGGAGTTGAAAAACTGTTTTTT.

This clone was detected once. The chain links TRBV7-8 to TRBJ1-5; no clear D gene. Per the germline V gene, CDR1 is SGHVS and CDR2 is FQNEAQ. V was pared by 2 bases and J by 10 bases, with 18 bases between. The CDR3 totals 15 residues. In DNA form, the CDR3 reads TGTGCCAGCAGCTTAACACAAGGCGGAGGAAGTCCCCAGCATTTT. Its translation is CASSLTQGGGSPQHF.